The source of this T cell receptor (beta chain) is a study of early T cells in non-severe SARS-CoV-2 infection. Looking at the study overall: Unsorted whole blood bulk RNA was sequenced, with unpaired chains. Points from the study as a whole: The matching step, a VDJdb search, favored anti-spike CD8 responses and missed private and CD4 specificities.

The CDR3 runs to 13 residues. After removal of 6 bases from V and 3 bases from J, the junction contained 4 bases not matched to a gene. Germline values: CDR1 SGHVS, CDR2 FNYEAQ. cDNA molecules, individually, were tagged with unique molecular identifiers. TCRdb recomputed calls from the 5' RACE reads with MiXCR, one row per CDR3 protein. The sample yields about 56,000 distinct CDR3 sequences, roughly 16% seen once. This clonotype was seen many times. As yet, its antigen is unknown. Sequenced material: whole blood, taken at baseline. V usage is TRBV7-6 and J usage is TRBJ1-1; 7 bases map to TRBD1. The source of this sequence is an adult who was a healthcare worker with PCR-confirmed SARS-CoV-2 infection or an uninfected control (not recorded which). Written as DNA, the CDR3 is TGTGCCAGCAGGAAAGACAGGGACACTGAAGCTTTCTTT. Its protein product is CASRKDRDTEAFF.